This passage covers 23 T cell receptor beta chains from one sample sequenced in a study of T cell responses to AZD1222 COVID-19 vaccine. Assay used: immunoSEQ multiplex PCR; TCRdb lists only in-frame clones, some missing. The table has 110,000 or so clones, about 90% seen once; the top ten hold roughly 7%. This sample comprised peripheral blood, obtained on day 0 of AZD1222 vaccination. The receptors shown here come from an adult in good health.

This clone was observed once. This chain links TRBV7-2 with TRBJ2-1; 7 bases line up with TRBD2. From germline, CDR1 is SGHTA and CDR2 FQGNSA. This CDR3 is built from 16 residues. Trimming at V came to 4 bases and at J to 0 bases, leaving 6 bases not matched to a gene. The DNA of the CDR3 is TGTGCCAGCAGCTCCGAAGCGGGGAGCTCCTACAATGAGCAGTTCTTC. Protein sequence: CASSSEAGSSYNEQFF.

The gene calls are TRBV18 and TRBJ2-2, with 12 positions matching TRBD2. This CDR3 is 17 amino acids long. The junction had 3 bases not matched to a gene; V was cut back by 2 bases and J by 2 bases. The germline V gene has CDR1 KGHSH and CDR2 LQKENI. CDR3 coding DNA: TGTGCCAGCTCACCAGGACTAGCGGGACCAAACACCGGGGAGCTGTTTTTT. This gives the protein CASSPGLAGPNTGELFF.

The chain uses TRBV2 and TRBJ1-5, with D tentatively TRBD1 (5 bases). V was cut by 0 bases and J by 0 bases, with 12 bases left in between. CDR1 and CDR2 (germline): SNHLY, FYNNEI. This CDR3 contains 17 residues. The CDR3 loop is CASSEALGGYSNQPQHF. Here the CDR3 DNA reads TGTGCCAGCAGTGAAGCGCTGGGGGGATATAGCAATCAGCCCCAGCATTTT.

The chain recombines TRBV6-5 with TRBJ2-7; 9 nucleotides match TRBD2. V shed 2 bases and J 2 bases; nucleotides not matched to a gene: 7. Germline lookup yields CDR1 MNHEY and CDR2 SVGAGI. The CDR3 runs to 16 residues. The CDR3 spells CASSYGGTSRPYEQYF. For the CDR3, the DNA is TGTGCCAGCAGTTACGGTGGGACTAGCCGTCCCTACGAGCAGTACTTC.

This clone is a singleton in its sample. The chain couples TRBV5-1 to TRBJ2-3; D unresolved. CDR3 length: 17 residues. Between the trimmed V and J ends, which lost 0 bases and 1 base, there was a span of 15 bases. From germline, CDR1 is SGHRS and CDR2 YFSETQ. Here the CDR3 DNA reads TGCGCCAGCAGCTTGGATCCCGGGCGGATACGCACAGATACGCAGTATTTT. This sequence encodes CASSLDPGRIRTDTQYF.

This clone was recorded once. The CDR3, as DNA: TGTGCCAGCAGCTTAACCAGGGCTCGCACTGAAGCTTTCTTT. Translated, it gives CASSLTRARTEAFF. The chain joins TRBV7-2 to TRBJ1-1, with a tentative D call TRBD1 (5 bases). Trimming cost V 2 bases and J 4 bases, with 11 bases left between them. The CDR3 sequence is 14 residues long. The germline CDR1 and CDR2 sequences are SGHTA and FQGNSA.

The chain has TRBV7-9 and TRBJ1-1; no definite D call. The CDR3 runs 13 residues. Germline V gives CDR1 SEHNR, CDR2 FQNEAQ (reference sequence). V lost 10 bases to trimming and J lost 0 bases, with 12 bases between them. CDR3 loop: CATWTEMNTEAFF. The CDR3 DNA is TGTGCCACCTGGACTGAGATGAACACTGAAGCTTTCTTT.

V gene TRBV5-1 combines with J gene TRBJ1-1; tentative D call: TRBD1 (6 bases). Germline values: CDR1 SGHRS, CDR2 YFSETQ. This CDR3 spans 15 amino acids. V was clipped by 2 bases and J by 0 bases, with 11 bases between them. CDR3 coding DNA: TGCGCCAGCAGCTTTTATACAGGGTTGAACACTGAAGCTTTCTTT. Translating gives CASSFYTGLNTEAFF. The full variable domain, its missing parts supplied by reference TRBV5-1 and TRBJ1-1, is KAGVTQTPRYLIKTRGQQVTLSCSPISGHRSVSWYQQTPGQGLQFLFEYFSETQRNKGNFPGRFSGRQFSNSRSEMNVSTLELGDSALYLCASSFYTGLNTEAFFGQGTRLTVV.

The chain joins TRBV10-2 to TRBJ2-5; 7 bases agree with TRBD1. This CDR3 has 13 residues. The J segment lost 7 bases and the V segment lost 6 bases, leaving 8 bases of the junction unmatched. CDR1 is WSHSY, CDR2 SAAADI, per germline. CDR3 loop: CASSQQGLGTQYF. CDR3 nucleotides: TGCGCCAGCAGCCAACAGGGGCTCGGGACCCAGTACTTC.

The V call is TRBV30, the J call TRBJ1-2; D gene unclear. CDR1 and CDR2 from the germline V gene are GTSNPN and SVGIG (reference sequence). The length of the CDR3 is 12 residues. Deletions cut 2 bases from V and 7 bases from J, with 11 bases between. Here the CDR3 reads CAWSPRELGYTF. The CDR3 DNA reads as TGTGCCTGGAGTCCCCGGGAGCTTGGCTACACCTTC.

The gene calls are TRBV7-2 and TRBJ2-1, with TRBD1 matching 8 bases. The V segment lost 3 bases and the J segment 9 bases; nucleotides outside the gene matches: 10. Germline V lookup: CDR1 SGHTA, CDR2 FQGNSA. This CDR3 contains 15 residues. The CDR3 sequence is CASSFTGTGRGEQFF. The CDR3, as DNA: TGTGCCAGCAGCTTTACCGGGACAGGCAGGGGTGAGCAGTTCTTC.

DNA of the CDR3: TGTGCCAGCAGTTGGACGATTGCCGAGCAGTACTTC. Translated, it gives CASSWTIAEQYF. The rearrangement joins TRBV6-2 or TRBV6-3 to TRBJ2-7; D gene ambiguous. The CDR3 length is 12 residues. Germline V gene lookup returns CDR1 MNHEY and CDR2 SVGEGT. V was trimmed by 4 bases and J by 6 bases, leaving 10 bases between them.

This clone was seen only once. This specimen includes other DNA sequences encoding the same CDR3. The V call is TRBV7-9, the J call TRBJ1-5, with D perhaps matching TRBD1 (5 bases). The CDR3 runs 14 residues. Deletions cut 0 bases from V and 3 bases from J, with 6 bases between. The germline gives CDR1 SEHNR, CDR2 FQNEAQ (reference sequence). CDR3 in amino acids: CASSLAGHNQPQHF. The CDR3 DNA reads as TGTGCCAGCAGCTTAGCGGGGCACAATCAGCCCCAGCATTTT. The whole variable domain, remainder taken from reference TRBV7-9 and TRBJ1-5, is DTGVSQNPRHKITKRGQNVTFRCDPISEHNRLYWYRQTLGQGPEFLTYFQNEAQLEKSRLLSDRFSAERPKGSFSTLEIQRTEQGDSAMYLCASSLAGHNQPQHFGDGTRLSIL.

The chain joins TRBV19 to TRBJ2-7; TRBD2 matches at 9 bases. The CDR3 runs 15 residues. With 2 bases clipped from V and 4 bases from J, the junction kept 6 bases outside the gene matches. Germline values: CDR1 LNHDA, CDR2 SQIVND (reference sequence). The CDR3 loop is CASSIRREGPYEQYF. The CDR3 region has the DNA TGTGCCAGTAGTATAAGGCGGGAGGGCCCTTACGAGCAGTACTTC.

The rearrangement joins TRBV12-3 or TRBV12-4 to TRBJ1-1, with D hard to call. V was cut by 11 bases and J by 4 bases, with 11 bases left in between. This CDR3 has 11 amino acids. CDR3 nucleotides: TGTGCCGCCGGGGTGAGCACTGAAGCTTTCTTT. This encodes CAAGVSTEAFF.

The chain carries TRBV25-1 and TRBJ1-3; D ambiguous. Trimming stripped 3 bases from V and 0 bases from J, with 12 bases between. Looked up from germline, CDR1 is MGHDK and CDR2 is SYGVNS. This CDR3 has 16 amino acids. CDR3 region: CASSDSRVNSGNTIYF. The CDR3 DNA sequence: TGTGCCAGCAGTGACTCCCGTGTCAACTCTGGAAACACCATATATTTT.

The chain joins TRBV11-2 to TRBJ1-5; D gene uncertain. Per germline, CDR1 SGHAT and CDR2 FQNNGV. The V and J ends lost 6 bases and 8 bases respectively, with 14 bases between them. The CDR3 loop spans 13 amino acids. The CDR3 region has the DNA TGTGCCAGCAGTCTCGGCGGGGAGGAGCCCCAGCATTTT. Translating gives CASSLGGEEPQHF.

The chain recombines TRBV4-3 with TRBJ2-1; 8 bases agree with TRBD2. The germline V gene encodes CDR1 LGHNA and CDR2 YSLEER. CDR3 length: 16 residues. Trimming cost V 0 bases and J 6 bases; bases outside gene matches: 7. The CDR3 reads CASSQDPSGGSNEQFF. For the CDR3, the DNA is TGCGCCAGCAGCCAAGATCCGAGCGGGGGCTCCAATGAGCAGTTCTTC.

This chain connects TRBV6-5 to TRBJ1-2, with D possibly TRBD1 on 6 matching bases. The CDR3 length is 16 residues. The V gene's germline CDR1 is MNHEY and CDR2 SVGAGI. Trimming took off 0 bases at V and 3 bases at J, with 14 bases between the two ends. The CDR3 sequence: CASSYSISAGDYGYTF. Written as DNA, the CDR3 is TGTGCCAGCAGTTACTCGATCTCTGCAGGGGACTATGGCTACACCTTC.

CDR3 coding DNA: TGTGCCAGCAGCTTAGGTTGGGCAAGAGGGTATGGCTACACCTTC. It yields the protein CASSLGWARGYGYTF. This chain connects TRBV11-2 to TRBJ1-2; no clear D. V lost 1 base to trimming and J lost 5 bases, with 14 bases between them. The CDR3 contains 15 residues. Germline V gene data show CDR1 as SGHAT and CDR2 as FQNNGV. The entire variable domain, with the rest obtained from reference TRBV11-2 and TRBJ1-2, is as follows: EAGVAQSPRYKIIEKRQSVAFWCNPISGHATLYWYQQILGQGPKLLIQFQNNGVVDDSQLPKDRFSAERLKGVDSTLKIQPAKLEDSAVYLCASSLGWARGYGYTFGSGTRLTVV.

The gene calls are TRBV2 and TRBJ1-1; D not certain. The germline V gene has CDR1 SNHLY and CDR2 FYNNEI. CDR3 length: 13 residues. V was cut by 8 bases and J by 2 bases, with 12 bases left in between. CDR3 DNA: TGTGCCAGCCTATACGGAATAAACACTGAAGCTTTCTTT. It codes for CASLYGINTEAFF.

The chain uses TRBV6-1 and TRBJ1-2; TRBD1 matches 9 bases. This CDR3 spans 14 amino acids. The germline CDR1 and CDR2 sequences are MNHNS and SASEGT. Trimming removed 3 bases from V and 7 bases from J; junction bases left unmatched: 6. The CDR3 DNA follows: TGTGCCAGCAGTGAGAATTGGGACAGGGTTGGCTACACCTTC. Its translation is CASSENWDRVGYTF.

This rearrangement joins TRBV6-1 to TRBJ1-1; D uncertain. V lost 2 bases, J lost 1 base, and 8 bases lay in between. Germline V lookup: CDR1 MNHNS, CDR2 SASEGT. The length of the CDR3 is 14 residues. CDR3 loop: CASSEHSGNTEAFF. The DNA for the CDR3 is TGTGCCAGCAGTGAACACAGCGGGAACACTGAAGCTTTCTTT.